These 9 T cell receptor beta chains were all obtained from the same sample, sequenced in a study of CD8 T cells in ankylosing spondylitis. MiXCR, run by TCRdb on the 5' RACE reads, gives a single entry per CDR3 protein. The repertoire holds approximately 180,000 distinct CDR3 sequences, with 18% as singletons. The sequenced sample was blood, either unsorted or a sorted T cell fraction (not recorded which). The receptors were gathered from a male donor aged 10 to 35 with ankylosing spondylitis or in good health (not recorded which).

Ten or more counts support this clonotype. This chain connects TRBV29-1 to TRBJ2-2; 9 nucleotides line up with TRBD2. The CDR3 contains 13 residues. Trimming at V came to 4 bases and at J to 3 bases, leaving 0 bases not matched to a gene. Looked up from germline, CDR1 is SQVTM and CDR2 is ANQGSEA. This chain's CDR3 is CSVGGRDTGELFF. In nucleotides, the CDR3 is TGCAGCGTTGGCGGGAGGGACACCGGGGAGCTGTTTTTT.

The rearrangement links TRBV11-2 to TRBJ2-1; a weak D match, TRBD2 (6 bases). Trimming took 5 bases from V and 5 from J, leaving 19 bases between them. The CDR3 sequence is 16 residues long. Germline loops: CDR1 SGHAT, CDR2 FQNNGV. CDR3 sequence reads: CASSPEKLAGHNEQFF. CDR3 nucleotide sequence: TGTGCCAGCAGCCCAGAAAAACTAGCAGGGCACAATGAGCAGTTCTTC.

The V call is TRBV29-1, the J call TRBJ2-1; 7 bases match TRBD2. This CDR3 is built from 15 residues. The junction had 10 bases not matched to a gene; V was cut back by 0 bases and J by 8 bases. Germline V gives CDR1 SQVTM, CDR2 ANQGSEA. CDR3 sequence: CSVEDEREGWDEQFF. The CDR3 DNA reads TGCAGCGTTGAAGATGAGCGGGAAGGCTGGGATGAGCAGTTCTTC.

At least ten counts were recorded for this clonotype. J is TRBJ2-1 and V is TRBV5-1, with 10 bases matching TRBD2. The ends lost 8 bases at V and 0 bases at J; junction bases unmatched: 8. This CDR3 is 16 amino acids long. Germline values: CDR1 SGHRS, CDR2 YFSETQ. As DNA, the CDR3 is TGCGCCAGTACTGACCCTAGCGGGGGCTCCTACAATGAGCAGTTCTTC. Its translation is CASTDPSGGSYNEQFF.

The chain uses TRBV20-1 and TRBJ2-7; D is possibly TRBD1 (5 bases). Trimming shortened V by 2 bases and J by 6 bases, and 14 bases separated the two germline ends. CDR1 is DFQATT, CDR2 SNEGSKA, per germline (reference sequence). This CDR3 comprises 13 residues. The CDR3 DNA is TGCAGTGCTAGAAGCAGGGATATATCCGAGCAGTACGTC. Residues: CSARSRDISEQYV.

This clonotype was observed at least ten times. The chain combines TRBV7-9 with TRBJ2-1, with 11 bases that match TRBD2. The V gene's germline CDR1 is SEHNR and CDR2 FQNEAQ (reference sequence). The junction had 13 bases not matched to a gene; V was cut back by 4 bases and J by 5 bases. This CDR3 contains 18 residues. DNA of the CDR3: TGTGCCAGCAGCTACTACGGACTAGCGGGCAACCTTAACAATGAGCAGTTCTTC. As protein: CASSYYGLAGNLNNEQFF.

This clonotype showed up many times. The chain joins TRBV19 to TRBJ2-1, with 12 bases that match TRBD2. Looked up from germline, CDR1 is LNHDA and CDR2 is SQIVND (reference sequence). Trimming removed 3 bases from V and 6 bases from J; junction bases left unmatched: 6. The CDR3 has 16 residues. CDR3 bases: TGTGCCAGTAGTATTCCGACTAGCGGGAGTGTCAATGAGCAGTTCTTC. Amino acid sequence: CASSIPTSGSVNEQFF.

The chain couples TRBV20-1 to TRBJ1-1, with 7 bases fitting TRBD1. The length of the CDR3 is 15 residues. CDR1 is DFQATT, CDR2 SNEGSKA, per germline (reference sequence). The V segment lost 1 base and the J segment 8 bases; nucleotides outside the gene matches: 13. The CDR3 region is CSARARTGGEREAFF. In DNA, the CDR3 is TGCAGTGCTAGAGCCCGGACAGGAGGGGAAAGAGAAGCTTTCTTT.

This chain connects TRBV27 to TRBJ2-2; TRBD2 aligns across 7 bases. The CDR3 runs 15 residues. V trimming: 6 bases; J trimming: 3 bases; junction bases outside the gene matches: 7. Germline values: CDR1 MNHEY, CDR2 SMNVEV (reference sequence). The CDR3 nucleotides are TGTGCCAGCAGCCGACTAGCCCCCGACACCGGGGAGCTGTTTTTT. Encoded protein: CASSRLAPDTGELFF.